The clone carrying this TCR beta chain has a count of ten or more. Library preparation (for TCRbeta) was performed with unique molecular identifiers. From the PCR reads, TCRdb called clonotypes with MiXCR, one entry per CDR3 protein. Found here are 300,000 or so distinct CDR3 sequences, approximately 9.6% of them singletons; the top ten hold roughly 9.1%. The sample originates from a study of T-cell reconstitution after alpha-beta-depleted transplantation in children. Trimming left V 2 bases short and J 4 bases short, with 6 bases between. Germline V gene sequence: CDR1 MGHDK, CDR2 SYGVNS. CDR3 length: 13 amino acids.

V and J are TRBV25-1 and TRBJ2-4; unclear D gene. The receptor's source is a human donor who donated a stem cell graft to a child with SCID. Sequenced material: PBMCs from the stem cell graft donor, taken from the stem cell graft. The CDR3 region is CASSETHKNIQYF. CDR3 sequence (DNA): TGTGCCAGCAGTGAAACACATAAAAACATTCAGTACTTC. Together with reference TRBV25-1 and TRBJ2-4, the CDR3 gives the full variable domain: EADIYQTPRYLVIGTGKKITLECSQTMGHDKMYWYQQDPGMELHLIHYSYGVNSTEKGDLSSESTVSRIRTEHFPLTLESARPSHTSQYLCASSETHKNIQYFGAGTRLSVL.